Following are 11 T cell receptor beta chains from one sample sequenced in a study of beta chain features in type 1 diabetes. General observations from the study: Significant though moderate, a shortening of TCRB CDR3s appeared in all four CD4+ subsets of Type 1 diabetes patients.

cDNA synthesis used the whole RNA isolate, giving expressed TCRB sequences. TCRdb's copy holds only in-frame clones and misses some; the assay was immunoSEQ multiplex PCR. Of around 690,000 clones detected, around 11% appear once; the ten largest clones hold more than 0.09%. Their target antigens are unknown. Input material: naive CD4+ T cells from blood. The receptor set was obtained from a man aged 25 to 40 with type 1 diabetes.

This chain links TRBV5-4 with TRBJ2-3, with TRBD1 as a possible D gene (6 bases). The CDR3 is 13 amino acids. V lost 5 bases to trimming and J lost 4 bases, with 11 bases between them. Germline V gives CDR1 SGHNT, CDR2 YYREEE (reference sequence). The CDR3 is CASSHRDADTQYF. In DNA, the CDR3 is TGTGCCAGCAGTCACAGGGACGCAGATACGCAGTATTTT.

This clone appeared a few times. The genes are TRBV5-1 and TRBJ2-2; TRBD1 matches 7 bases. Unmatched junction bases numbered 10, after V lost 4 bases and J lost 7 bases. The CDR3 spans 15 residues. In germline, CDR1 is SGHRS, CDR2 YFSETQ. The CDR3 region is CASSPLTGLGGELFF. CDR3 DNA: TGCGCCAGCAGCCCGCTGACAGGGCTGGGCGGGGAGCTGTTTTTT.

This clone has a handful of counts. The chain carries TRBV9 and TRBJ1-1; D unresolved. Trimming removed 0 bases from V and 1 base from J, with 7 bases in between. Germline lookup yields CDR1 SGDLS and CDR2 YYNGEE. The CDR3 covers 14 residues. CDR3 nucleotides: TGTGCCAGCAGCGTAGGGTTGGGGAACACTGAAGCTTTCTTT. The encoded protein is CASSVGLGNTEAFF.

The chain combines TRBV2 with TRBJ1-4; 8 bases align to TRBD1. V lost 5 bases to trimming and J lost 7 bases; unmatched junction nucleotides: 9. There are 15 residues in the CDR3. Germline CDR1 reads SNHLY; CDR2 reads FYNNEI. CDR3 DNA: TGTGCCAGCAGTTCTAACAGGGGGATCAGTGAAAAACTGTTTTTT. This encodes CASSSNRGISEKLFF.

There are a few counts of this clone. The rearrangement joins TRBV7-2 to TRBJ1-5; a weak D match, TRBD1 (6 bases). Between the trimmed V and J ends, which lost 5 bases and 7 bases, there was a span of 18 bases. Germline CDR1 and CDR2: SGHTA and FQGNSA. The CDR3 has 15 residues. CDR3 region: CASSPEGGFGQPQHF. Written as DNA, the CDR3 is TGTGCCAGCAGCCCGGAGGGGGGGTTCGGCCAGCCCCAGCATTTT.

The genes are TRBV7-9 and TRBJ2-6; D assignment may be TRBD1 or TRBD2 (5 bases each). Germline V CDR1 and CDR2: SEHNR, FQNEAQ (reference sequence). Trimming took off 5 bases at V and 1 base at J, with 15 bases between the two ends. The CDR3 is 17 amino acids. For the CDR3, the DNA is TGTGCCAGCAGCCCCCGAGGGGTAGGATCTGGGGCCAACGTCCTGACTTTC. This gives the protein CASSPRGVGSGANVLTF.

This clone was seen more than once but under ten times. The rearrangement joins TRBV7-9 to TRBJ1-2; D remains ambiguous. V lost 5 bases to trimming and J lost 4 bases, with 11 bases between them. Germline CDR1 SEHNR, CDR2 FQNEAQ (reference sequence). The CDR3 loop spans 13 amino acids. DNA for the CDR3: TGTGCCAGCAGCCCATCGGAGCCCTATGGCTACACCTTC. It encodes CASSPSEPYGYTF.

This sequence joins TRBV5-4 and TRBJ2-5; 14 bases agree with TRBD2. This CDR3 is built from 18 residues. V lost 0 bases to trimming and J lost 9 bases; unmatched junction nucleotides: 13. Germline values: CDR1 SGHNT, CDR2 YYREEE (reference sequence). DNA of the CDR3: TGTGCCAGCAGCTTGGGGACTAGCGGGGGGCCCCTTCTCGGAGCCCAGTACTTC. Amino acid sequence: CASSLGTSGGPLLGAQYF.

V gene TRBV6-1 combines with J gene TRBJ2-2; D remains unclear. Germline V gene lookup returns CDR1 MNHNS and CDR2 SASEGT. Trimming left V 4 bases short and J 0 bases short, with 6 bases between. This CDR3 comprises 14 residues. CDR3 DNA sequence: TGTGCCAGCAGTGTCCCCACGAACACCGGGGAGCTGTTTTTT. This codes for CASSVPTNTGELFF.

The genes are TRBV25-1 and TRBJ1-6; no reliable D call. The V gene lost 1 base and the J gene lost 10 bases, with 11 bases spanning the gap. The CDR3 runs 14 residues. Germline V gene lookup returns CDR1 MGHDK and CDR2 SYGVNS. CDR3 amino acids: CASSESRILSPLHF. The CDR3 nucleotides read TGTGCCAGCAGTGAATCCAGGATTCTGTCACCCCTCCACTTT. The variable domain in full, with the rest retrieved from reference TRBV25-1 and TRBJ1-6, is EADIYQTPRYLVIGTGKKITLECSQTMGHDKMYWYQQDPGMELHLIHYSYGVNSTEKGDLSSESTVSRIRTEHFPLTLESARPSHTSQYLCASSESRILSPLHFGNGTRLTVT.

There are a few counts of this clone. This sequence joins TRBV9 and TRBJ1-1; 9 bases map to TRBD1. The CDR3 has 14 residues. From germline, CDR1 is SGDLS and CDR2 YYNGEE. V lost 3 bases, J lost 3 bases, and 3 bases stayed unmatched. The CDR3 nucleotides read TGTGCCAGCAGCGCGACAGGGGGTGACACTGAAGCTTTCTTT. This sequence encodes CASSATGGDTEAFF.